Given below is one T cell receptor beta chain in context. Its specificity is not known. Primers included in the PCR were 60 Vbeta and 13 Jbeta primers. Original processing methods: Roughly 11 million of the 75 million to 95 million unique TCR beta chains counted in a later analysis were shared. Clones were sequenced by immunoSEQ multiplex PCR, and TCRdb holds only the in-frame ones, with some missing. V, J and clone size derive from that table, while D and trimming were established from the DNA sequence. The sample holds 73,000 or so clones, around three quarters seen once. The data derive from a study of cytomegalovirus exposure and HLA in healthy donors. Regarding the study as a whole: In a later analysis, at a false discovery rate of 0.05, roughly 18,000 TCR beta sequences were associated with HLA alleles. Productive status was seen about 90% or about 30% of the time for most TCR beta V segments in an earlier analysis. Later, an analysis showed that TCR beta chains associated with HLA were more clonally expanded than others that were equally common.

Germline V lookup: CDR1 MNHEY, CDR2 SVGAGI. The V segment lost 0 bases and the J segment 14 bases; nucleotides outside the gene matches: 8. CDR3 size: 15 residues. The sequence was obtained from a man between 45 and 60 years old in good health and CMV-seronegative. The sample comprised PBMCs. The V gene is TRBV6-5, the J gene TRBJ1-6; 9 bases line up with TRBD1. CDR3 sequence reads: CASSYSFGQGKALHF. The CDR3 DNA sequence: TGTGCCAGCAGTTACTCCTTTGGACAGGGGAAAGCCCTCCACTTT.